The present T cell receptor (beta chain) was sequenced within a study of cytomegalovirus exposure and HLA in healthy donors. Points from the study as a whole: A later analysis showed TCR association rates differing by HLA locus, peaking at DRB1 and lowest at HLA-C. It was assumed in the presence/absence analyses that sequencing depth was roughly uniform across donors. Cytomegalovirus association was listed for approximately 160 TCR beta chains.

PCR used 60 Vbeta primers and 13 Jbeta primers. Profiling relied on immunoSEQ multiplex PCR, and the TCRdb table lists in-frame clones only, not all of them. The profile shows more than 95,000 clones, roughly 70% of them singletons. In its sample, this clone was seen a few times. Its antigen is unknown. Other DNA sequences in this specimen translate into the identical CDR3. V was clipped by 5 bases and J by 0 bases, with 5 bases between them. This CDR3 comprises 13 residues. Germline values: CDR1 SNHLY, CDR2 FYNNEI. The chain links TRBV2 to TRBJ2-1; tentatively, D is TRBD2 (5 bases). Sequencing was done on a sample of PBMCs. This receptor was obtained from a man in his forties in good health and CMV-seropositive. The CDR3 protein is CASSRDSYNEQFF. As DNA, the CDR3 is TGTGCCAGCAGTCGGGACTCCTACAATGAGCAGTTCTTC.